Sequencing of this TCR beta chain was carried out in a study of cytomegalovirus exposure and HLA in healthy donors. Study results and caveats: V- and J-gene trimming of TCR beta was linked (in a later analysis) to a missense DCLRE1C variant. An assumption of roughly uniform sequencing depth across donors underlay the presence/absence analyses. Later work associated roughly 15,000 TCR beta sequences with HLA alleles at 0.05 false discovery rate.

PCR primers comprised 60 Vbeta and 13 Jbeta primers. Sequencing was performed with immunoSEQ multiplex PCR; in TCRdb, only in-frame clones are kept and a portion is missing. The data show more than 200,000 clones, around 85% seen once. Details on this clone: Its antigen is unidentified.

CDR1 and CDR2 (germline): SGHAT, FQNNGV. This CDR3 has 16 amino acids. Trimming stripped 8 bases from V and 1 base from J, with 17 bases between. This chain links TRBV11-2 with TRBJ2-2; the D gene is possibly TRBD1 (6 bases). This receptor was taken from a girl aged 2 to 9 in good health and CMV-seronegative. Sequenced sample: PBMCs. CDR3 residues: CASGTRTAQNTGELFF. The DNA for the CDR3 is TGTGCCAGCGGAACTCGGACAGCTCAGAACACCGGGGAGCTGTTTTTT.